Shown below are 8 T cell receptor beta chains from a single sample sequenced in a study of OX40 agonist ivuxolimab in advanced cancers. Some clones are missing from TCRdb's copy, which holds only in-frame ones; the method was immunoSEQ multiplex PCR. The sample includes fewer than 50,000 clones, around 92% of them seen just once. The sequences come from CD4+ or CD8+ T cells sorted from blood, collected in a trial of the OX40 agonist ivuxolimab. The receptor set was obtained from an adult with an advanced solid tumor such as melanoma, head and neck, liver or kidney cancer.

The chain employs TRBV5-4 and TRBJ1-6; 10 nucleotides line up with TRBD1. With V trimmed by 4 bases and J by 13 bases, 11 bases remained unmatched. Germline CDR1 SGHNT, CDR2 YYREEE (reference sequence). This CDR3 has 15 amino acids. CDR3 in amino acids: CASSEGTGVTGPLHF. Here the CDR3 DNA reads TGTGCCAGCAGCGAAGGGACAGGGGTCACGGGCCCCCTCCACTTT.

The J gene is TRBJ2-7, the V gene TRBV6-7, with D possibly being TRBD1 (6 bases). TRBV6-7 falls under the ORF class, with uncertain function. The CDR3 runs to 16 residues. V was cut by 5 bases and J by 2 bases, with 19 bases left in between. The DNA of the CDR3 is TGTGCCAGCAGTATACGGGACACAGAAATTACCTACGAGCAGTACTTC. Translation gives CASSIRDTEITYEQYF.

The V gene is TRBV27, the J gene TRBJ1-2, with TRBD1 matching over 11 bases. V dropped 5 bases and J dropped 1; count of bases not matched to a gene: 3. The CDR3 runs to 15 residues. Germline lookup yields CDR1 MNHEY and CDR2 SMNVEV (reference sequence). CDR3 sequence: CASSGQGADNYGYTF. Here the CDR3 DNA reads TGTGCCAGCAGTGGACAGGGGGCGGATAACTATGGCTACACCTTC.

Here the CDR3 DNA reads TGTGCCAGCAGCCCACAACAGGGAGGCACTGAAGCTTTCTTT. It codes for CASSPQQGGTEAFF. The rearrangement uses TRBV7-3 and TRBJ1-1, with D perhaps matching TRBD1 (6 bases). Between the trimmed V and J ends, which lost 5 bases and 4 bases, there was a span of 14 bases. Germline assignment: CDR1 SGHTA and CDR2 FQGTGA. The CDR3 is 14 amino acids.

This chain links TRBV11-2 with TRBJ1-2; TRBD1 is a possible D gene (6 bases). V lost 5 bases and J lost 2, with 18 bases in between. The CDR3 is 16 residues long. Germline assignment: CDR1 SGHAT and CDR2 FQNNGV. The chain's CDR3 is CASSPGGNRVNYGYTF. CDR3 sequence (DNA): TGTGCCAGCAGCCCGGGGGGGAACAGGGTAAACTATGGCTACACCTTC.

The J gene is TRBJ1-6, the V gene TRBV6-1; 8 bases align to TRBD1. This CDR3 has 15 residues. V gave up 3 bases and J gave up 8 bases; unmatched junction bases: 6. Germline V gene lookup returns CDR1 MNHNS and CDR2 SASEGT. The CDR3 loop reads CASSDADRAYSPLHF. The CDR3, as DNA: TGTGCCAGCAGTGATGCGGACAGGGCTTATTCACCCCTCCACTTT.

The chain couples TRBV4-2 to TRBJ2-3; D uncertain. With 1 base removed from V and 0 bases from J, the gap between germline ends came to 14 bases. Germline CDR1 LGHNA, CDR2 YNFKEQ. The CDR3 contains 17 residues. In DNA form, the CDR3 reads TGTGCCAGCAGCCAAGCTGGGTCGTGGGGAAGCACAGATACGCAGTATTTT. Amino acid sequence: CASSQAGSWGSTDTQYF.

The DNA for the CDR3 is TGTGCCAGCAGTTACCCGACAGGCTCCGGGGAGCTGTTTTTT. This sequence encodes CASSYPTGSGELFF. The chain joins TRBV6-5 to TRBJ2-2; possible D gene TRBD1, 6 bases. The CDR3 totals 14 residues. From germline, CDR1 is MNHEY and CDR2 SVGAGI. V was pared by 2 bases and J by 6 bases, with 10 bases between.